This T cell receptor (beta chain) came from a study of blood T cell repertoires in COVID-19. Study at large: Sites across the United States, Italy and Spain contributed samples from acute and convalescent COVID-19. Sources were T cells, B-cell-depleted T cells, or PBMCs; the material itself was cDNA or gDNA.

This CDR3 is built from 18 residues. The germline CDR1 and CDR2 sequences are SNHLY and FYNNEI. The V and J ends lost 2 bases and 8 bases respectively, with 25 bases between them. Authors' data handling: The authors estimated nucleated cell counts from reference gene primer amplification. Assay used: immunoSEQ multiplex PCR; TCRdb lists only in-frame clones, some missing. V and J calls and clone size come straight from that table; D and trimming were deduced from the DNA. The sample holds some 14,000 clones, about four fifths seen once. The chain links TRBV2 to TRBJ2-1; D is unresolved. Source material: peripheral blood. The origin of this receptor is a man aged 50 to 59 with active COVID-19. The CDR3 DNA reads TGTGCCAGCAGTGAATTCGACATTTATGGCGCTGAGTTTCATGAGCAGTTCTTC. Its protein is CASSEFDIYGAEFHEQFF.